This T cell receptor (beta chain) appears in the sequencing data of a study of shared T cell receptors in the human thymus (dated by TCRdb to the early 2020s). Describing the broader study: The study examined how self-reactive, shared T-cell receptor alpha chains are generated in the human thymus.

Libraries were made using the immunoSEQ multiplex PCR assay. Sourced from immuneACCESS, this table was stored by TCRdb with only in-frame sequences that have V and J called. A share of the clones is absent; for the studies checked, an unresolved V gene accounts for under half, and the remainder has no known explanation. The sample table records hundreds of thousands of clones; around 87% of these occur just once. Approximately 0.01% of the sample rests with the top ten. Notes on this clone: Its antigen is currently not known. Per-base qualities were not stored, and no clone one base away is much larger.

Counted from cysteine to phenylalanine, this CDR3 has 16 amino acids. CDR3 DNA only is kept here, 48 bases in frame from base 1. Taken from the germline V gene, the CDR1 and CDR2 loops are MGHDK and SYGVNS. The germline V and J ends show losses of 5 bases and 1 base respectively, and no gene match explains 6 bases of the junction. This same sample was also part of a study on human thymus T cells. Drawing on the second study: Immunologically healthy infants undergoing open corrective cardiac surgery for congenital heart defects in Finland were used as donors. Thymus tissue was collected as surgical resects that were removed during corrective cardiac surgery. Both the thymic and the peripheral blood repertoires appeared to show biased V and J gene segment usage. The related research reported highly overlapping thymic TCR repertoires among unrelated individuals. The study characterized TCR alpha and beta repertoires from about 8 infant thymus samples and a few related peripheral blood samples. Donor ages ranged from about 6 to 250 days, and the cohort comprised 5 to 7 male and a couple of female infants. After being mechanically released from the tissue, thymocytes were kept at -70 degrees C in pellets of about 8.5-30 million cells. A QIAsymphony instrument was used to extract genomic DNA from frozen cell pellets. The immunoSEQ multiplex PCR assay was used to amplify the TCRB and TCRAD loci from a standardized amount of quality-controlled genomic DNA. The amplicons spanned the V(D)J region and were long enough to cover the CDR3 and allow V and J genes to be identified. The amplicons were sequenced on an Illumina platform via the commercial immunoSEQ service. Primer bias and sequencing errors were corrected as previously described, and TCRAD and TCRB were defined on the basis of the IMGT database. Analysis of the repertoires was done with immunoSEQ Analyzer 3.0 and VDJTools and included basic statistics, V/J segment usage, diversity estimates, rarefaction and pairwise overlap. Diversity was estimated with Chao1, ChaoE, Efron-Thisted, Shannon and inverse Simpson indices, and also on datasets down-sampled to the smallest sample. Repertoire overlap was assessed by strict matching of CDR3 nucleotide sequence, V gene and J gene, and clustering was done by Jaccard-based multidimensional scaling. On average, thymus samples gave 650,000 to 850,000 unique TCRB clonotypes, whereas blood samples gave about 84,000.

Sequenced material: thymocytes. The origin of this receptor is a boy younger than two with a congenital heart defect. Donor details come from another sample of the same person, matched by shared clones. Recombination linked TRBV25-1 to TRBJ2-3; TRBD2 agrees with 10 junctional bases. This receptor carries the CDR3 CASSPLLAGCTDTQYF. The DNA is TGTGCCAGCAGTCCTTTACTAGCGGGATGCACAGATACGCAGTATTTT.